The TCR beta chain under discussion was sequenced for a study of blood T cell repertoires in COVID-19. Turning to the study itself: The origin of the acute and convalescent COVID-19 samples was the United States, Italy and Spain. PBMCs, B-cell-depleted T cells, or T cells were the source of the cDNA or gDNA that made up the material.

How the authors handled the data: Amplification with reference gene primers provided the estimates of nucleated cell counts. Libraries were prepared by immunoSEQ multiplex PCR; TCRdb keeps only in-frame clonotypes and omits some of them. V and J calls and clone size follow that table, whereas D and trimming were derived from the DNA. The table includes 110,000 to 150,000 clones, about 77% detected once. V shed 1 base and J shed 10 bases, with 11 bases lying between them. The CDR3 has 14 residues. Germline-derived CDR1 and CDR2 are SNHLY and FYNNEI. This chain links TRBV2 with TRBJ1-6, with D possibly being TRBD1 (5 bases). The sequenced sample consisted of peripheral blood. The clonotype comes from a man aged 60 to 69 with acute or convalescent COVID-19. CDR3 region: CASSEGQGWSPLHF. Here the CDR3 DNA reads TGTGCCAGCAGTGAAGGGCAGGGATGGTCACCCCTCCACTTT.